This TCR beta chain was recovered during a study of naive and memory T cell subsets. Whole-study findings and limits: The RNA method is potentially sensitive to activation and differentiation changes.

Four PCR rounds used nested alpha and beta constant region primers plus the SP2 primer. Reverse transcription of blood and skin TCR RNA was primed at alpha and beta constant regions. TCRdb called the 5' RACE reads again in MiXCR, with one record for every CDR3 protein. Of some 60,000 distinct CDR3 sequences listed, 6% to 8.5% are singletons. CDR3 length equals 17 residues. V was cut by 2 bases and J by 9 bases, with 20 bases left in between. The library had UMIs added by 3' ligation of an oligonucleotide to TCR cDNA. RNA was extracted from under 3 ml of whole blood of healthy adults. This clonotype was observed many times. Its matching antigen is unknown.

The chain uses TRBV12-3 or TRBV12-4 and TRBJ1-6; the D is unclear. The source of this sequence is a female donor in good health. The CDR3 DNA reads TGTGCCAGCAGTTTAAACCCCCTCCCGTTTTTAGGTTCACCCCTCCACTTT. As protein: CASSLNPLPFLGSPLHF.